The 5 T cell receptor beta chains below come from one sample, sequenced in a study of blood T cell repertoires in COVID-19. Sequenced by immunoSEQ multiplex PCR; TCRdb stores in-frame clones only, minus some. Counted here are 95,000 to 150,000 clones, over 75% occurring once; the ten biggest clones make up about 3.9%. Sequenced input: peripheral blood. The receptor source for this set is a man aged 60-69 years with acute or convalescent COVID-19.

This clone was counted a single time. The rearrangement joins TRBV28 to TRBJ1-5, with 10 nucleotides matching TRBD1. The V and J ends lost 4 bases and 2 bases, in that order; junction bases with no gene match: 14. The germline V gene encodes CDR1 MDHEN and CDR2 SYDVKM. The CDR3 is 19 residues long. The CDR3 coding sequence is TGTGCCAGCAGTTCCCCGGGACAGGGGCCGCGATCGGGCAATCAGCCCCAGCATTTT. As protein: CASSSPGQGPRSGNQPQHF.

V usage is TRBV27 and J usage is TRBJ1-6; 7 bases map to TRBD1. Germline V gene sequence: CDR1 MNHEY, CDR2 SMNVEV (reference sequence). The CDR3 is made up of 17 amino acids. J gave up 9 bases and V 3 bases, and 14 bases lay outside the gene matches. This CDR3 is CASSLSVRGQAGSPLHF. CDR3 DNA: TGTGCCAGCAGTTTGTCTGTTCGTGGACAGGCAGGTTCACCCCTCCACTTT.

In DNA, the CDR3 is TGTGCCACCAGTGATTACGAAGGACAGGGGAGAGATACGCAGTATTTT. Translated: CATSDYEGQGRDTQYF. This chain uses TRBV24-1 with TRBJ2-3, with TRBD1 matching 9 bases. V shed 2 bases and J 5 bases; nucleotides not matched to a gene: 7. CDR1 is KGHDR, CDR2 SFDVKD, per germline. The CDR3 extends over 16 amino acids.

The V and J genes are TRBV5-1 and TRBJ1-1, with 7 bases fitting TRBD1. Germline CDR1 reads SGHRS; CDR2 reads YFSETQ. The trim removed 3 bases at V and 2 bases at J, leaving 7 bases unmatched. The CDR3 contains 15 residues. The CDR3 region has the DNA TGCGCCAGCAGCTCCTGGACAGGTGTTAACACTGAAGCTTTCTTT. This gives the protein CASSSWTGVNTEAFF.

The V gene is TRBV30, the J gene TRBJ2-1; TRBD1 aligns across 7 bases. Germline CDR1 is GTSNPN and CDR2 is SVGIG (reference sequence). This CDR3 spans 15 amino acids. Unmatched junction bases numbered 4, after V lost 0 bases and J lost 2 bases. The CDR3 reads CAWSVQQGTYNEQFF. The CDR3 nucleotides are TGTGCCTGGAGTGTTCAACAGGGGACCTACAATGAGCAGTTCTTC.